A selection of T cell receptor beta chains follows, all from one sample in a study of T cells in Graves' hyperthyroidism and ophthalmopathy. TCRdb processed the multiplex PCR reads anew with MiXCR; each CDR3 protein has one entry. The sample holds around 240,000 distinct CDR3 sequences, more than 14% seen once. What was sequenced was blood. The receptors here all came from a middle-aged woman with Graves' hyperthyroidism that later progressed to Graves' ophthalmopathy. Each CDR3 is given with its conserved first and last residue. A D gene is named only where the DNA matches it firmly. The size field is filled for only some rows; it gives once, few, many or a size class.

j_call v_call d_call clone_size cdr3_nt cdr3_aa
TRBJ2-5 TRBV2 TRBD2 - TGTGCCAGCAACACGGGGACTAGCGGATACCAAGAGACCCAGTACTTC CASNTGTSGYQETQYF
TRBJ2-2 TRBV5-4 TRBD1 - TGTGCCAGCAGCCCGGGACAGACGACCCGGGAGCTGTTTTTT CASSPGQTTRELFF
TRBJ1-2 TRBV2 TRBD1 many TGTGCCAGCAGTGCGGACAGGGGAAGCTATGGCTACACCTTC CASSADRGSYGYTF
TRBJ2-7 TRBV28 TRBD2 - TGTGCCAGCAGCCAAGCCGCTAGCGGGACCTCCTACGAGCAGTACTTC CASSQAASGTSYEQYF
TRBJ1-1 TRBV7-2 - once TGTGCCAGCAGCTTCGGAGGTCTGAGCACTGAAGCTTTCTTT CASSFGGLSTEAFF
TRBJ1-4 TRBV28 - few TGTGCCAGCAGTTTTTTGTCCGAGACAGCTAATGAAAAACTGTTTTTT CASSFLSETANEKLFF
TRBJ2-3 TRBV2 - many TGTGCCAGCGGCCCCAGGGACACAGATACGCAGTATTTT CASGPRDTDTQYF
TRBJ2-1 TRBV28 TRBD1 many TGTGCCAGCAGTTTCGGGACAGGGAGGTACAATGAGCAGTTCTTC CASSFGTGRYNEQFF
TRBJ1-5 TRBV12-3/TRBV12-4 - many TGTGCCAGCAGTTGGGCGGGAAATCAGCCCCAGCATTTT CASSWAGNQPQHF
TRBJ2-5 TRBV20-1 - - TGCAGTGCTATCATCCCCGTCGAGGGGATCCAAGAGACCCAGTACTTC CSAIIPVEGIQETQYF
TRBJ2-7 TRBV19 - once TGTGCCAGTACCTGGAGACATGGATCCTACGAGCAGTACTTC CASTWRHGSYEQYF
TRBJ2-5 TRBV4-1 TRBD1 many TGCGCCAGCAGCCAATTACAGGGGGCGACCCAGTACTTC CASSQLQGATQYF
TRBJ2-3 TRBV18 TRBD2 many TGTGCCAGCTCACCGGCTAGCGGGATGTACACAGATACGCAGTATTTT CASSPASGMYTDTQYF
TRBJ2-1 TRBV19 TRBD2 few TGTGCCAGTAGTATTAGCGGGAGGTACAATGAGCAGTTCTTC CASSISGRYNEQFF
TRBJ2-1 TRBV6-1 - many TGTGCCAGCACTCCAAGGGGTTCTGCGAGCTCCTACAATGAGCAGTTCTTC CASTPRGSASSYNEQFF
TRBJ1-5 TRBV4-1 - - TGCGCCAGCAGCCGTACGACCGCGGGGAAAGGTTATCAGCCCCAGCATTTT CASSRTTAGKGYQPQHF
TRBJ1-4 TRBV6-1 - few TGTGCCATCCCGGGAGAGGAATCTGAAAAACTGTTTTTT CAIPGEESEKLFF
TRBJ2-7 TRBV28 - many TGTGCCAGCAGCCCCCAGGGCAACGAGCAGTACTTC CASSPQGNEQYF
TRBJ1-5 TRBV11-2 - few TGTGCCAGCAGCTTAGTATCGGTTCGGCAGAAGCGCAATCAGCCCCAGCATTTT CASSLVSVRQKRNQPQHF
TRBJ1-2 TRBV6-2/TRBV6-3 - many TGTGCCAGCAGTTACCCGTTACAGATTCGCTACACCTTC CASSYPLQIRYTF
TRBJ2-1 TRBV5-6 - many TGTGCCAGCAGCTTCAGGGGAAGCAATGAGCAGTTCTTC CASSFRGSNEQFF
TRBJ2-5 TRBV12-3/TRBV12-4 - many TGTGCCAGCAGAACAGGCCCGATGCGAGAGACCCAGTACTTC CASRTGPMRETQYF